Presented here are 16 T cell receptor beta chains from one specimen sequenced in a study of CD8 T cells in Susac syndrome. Random-hexamer reverse transcription was applied to roughly 0.5 to 1 ug RNA. TCRdb re-analysed the immunoSEQ multiplex PCR reads in MiXCR, keeping a single row per CDR3 protein. The table has more than 55,000 distinct CDR3 sequences, more than 85% seen once. What was sequenced was CD8+ T cells from PBMCs. The source of these receptors is a human donor in good health.

The chain combines TRBV7-8 with TRBJ2-2; 9 bases match TRBD1. The CDR3 has 18 amino acids. Looked up from germline, CDR1 is SGHVS and CDR2 is FQNEAQ. Trimming removed 3 bases from V and 1 base from J; junction bases left unmatched: 9. CDR3 DNA sequence: TGTGCCAGCAGCTTCTCTGCCGGGACAGGGAGGAACACCGGGGAGCTGTTTTTT. Encoded protein: CASSFSAGTGRNTGELFF.

The chain uses TRBV2 and TRBJ2-1; D is ambiguous. This CDR3 has 13 residues. Trimming cost V 7 bases and J 1 base, with 8 bases left between them. In germline, CDR1 is SNHLY, CDR2 FYNNEI. The CDR3 bases are TGTGCCAGCAAGTATGAATCCTACAATGAGCAGTTCTTC. This translates into CASKYESYNEQFF.

The chain combines TRBV7-9 with TRBJ2-1, with TRBD2 matching 9 bases. Trimming took 4 bases from V and 2 from J; bases not matched to a gene: 6. CDR1 is SEHNR, CDR2 FQNEAQ, per germline (reference sequence). The CDR3 consists of 16 residues. CDR3 residues: CASSSSSGEAYNEQFF. CDR3 coding DNA: TGTGCCAGCAGCTCCTCTAGCGGGGAAGCCTACAATGAGCAGTTCTTC.

The chain uses TRBV28 and TRBJ2-7; no clear D. Germline CDR1 is MDHEN and CDR2 is SYDVKM. V lost 2 bases and J 0 bases, leaving 11 bases between the germline ends. CDR3 length equals 15 residues. CDR3 bases: TGTGCCAGCAGTTTAAAGCTCTCTAGCTCCTACGAGCAGTACTTC. This sequence encodes CASSLKLSSSYEQYF.

This chain links TRBV19 with TRBJ2-3; no clear D gene. The V and J ends lost 0 bases and 0 bases respectively, with 7 bases between them. The germline V gene has CDR1 LNHDA and CDR2 SQIVND (reference sequence). CDR3 size: 15 residues. The chain's CDR3 is CASSIDHGSTDTQYF. The CDR3 DNA reads TGTGCCAGTAGTATAGATCATGGCAGCACAGATACGCAGTATTTT.

V usage is TRBV3-1 and J usage is TRBJ1-5, with D possibly TRBD1 on 5 matching bases. The V gene lost 5 bases and the J gene lost 0 bases, with 11 bases spanning the gap. CDR1 LGHDT and CDR2 YNNKEL come from the germline V gene (reference sequence). The CDR3 covers 15 residues. The CDR3, as DNA: TGTGCCAGCAGCTCAGCGGGACTTAGCAATCAGCCCCAGCATTTT. Encoded protein: CASSSAGLSNQPQHF.

The rearrangement links TRBV9 to TRBJ2-1; D is perhaps TRBD1 or TRBD2 (6 bases each). This CDR3 spans 15 amino acids. V was shortened by 6 bases and J by 3 bases, with 16 bases between the two germline ends. CDR1 and CDR2 from the germline V gene are SGDLS and YYNGEE. The DNA for the CDR3 is TGTGCCAGCACCCAAACTGGAGGGGGCTACAATGAGCAGTTCTTC. It translates to CASTQTGGGYNEQFF.

The chain recombines TRBV18 with TRBJ1-2; the D is unclear. Germline-derived CDR1 and CDR2 are KGHSH and LQKENI. Trimming left V 0 bases short and J 1 base short, with 6 bases between. This CDR3 has 14 residues. The CDR3 DNA reads TGTGCCAGCTCACCACCGCGAGTTAACTATGGCTACACCTTC. It codes for CASSPPRVNYGYTF.

The chain links TRBV30 to TRBJ2-7; D is perhaps TRBD1 or TRBD2 (5 bases each). Germline V gene lookup returns CDR1 GTSNPN and CDR2 SVGIG (reference sequence). V gave up 4 bases and J gave up 0 bases, with 7 bases separating them. This CDR3 is built from 12 residues. CDR3: CAWTGSSYEQYF. The CDR3 DNA is TGTGCCTGGACAGGGAGCTCCTACGAGCAGTACTTC. Based on the CDR3 plus reference TRBV30 and TRBJ2-7, the full variable domain is SQTIHQWPATLVQPVGSPLSLECTVEGTSNPNLYWYRQAAGRGLQLLFYSVGIGQISSEVPQNLSASRPQDRQFILSSKKLLLSDSGFYLCAWTGSSYEQYFGPGTRLTVT.

The V and J genes are TRBV7-9 and TRBJ2-7; D is perhaps TRBD1 or TRBD2 (5 bases each). Trimming removed 7 bases from V and 2 bases from J, with 9 bases in between. The CDR3 spans 12 residues. Germline V CDR1 and CDR2: SEHNR, FQNEAQ (reference sequence). CDR3 bases: TGTGCCAGCACCGGGACCACCTACGAGCAGTACTTC. It is translated as CASTGTTYEQYF.

V usage is TRBV13 and J usage is TRBJ2-7; weak D call: TRBD2 (5 bases). The CDR3 runs to 15 residues. The V end lost 2 bases, the J end lost 4 bases, and 15 bases lay between the germline ends. CDR1 and CDR2 (germline): PRHDT, FYEKMQ (reference sequence). The CDR3 sequence is CASSLTTLAPYEQYV. In nucleotides, the CDR3 is TGTGCCAGCAGCTTAACAACCCTAGCCCCTTACGAGCAGTACGTC.

The gene calls are TRBV9 and TRBJ2-5; D is uncertain. Germline CDR1 and CDR2: SGDLS and YYNGEE. The CDR3 consists of 15 residues. The V end lost 2 bases, the J end lost 2 bases, and 13 bases lay between the germline ends. Here the CDR3 reads CASSVRWGLQETQYF. CDR3 sequence (DNA): TGTGCCAGCAGCGTTCGCTGGGGTCTGCAAGAGACCCAGTACTTC.

The chain has TRBV30 and TRBJ1-1, with 10 bases matching TRBD1. CDR3 length equals 14 residues. Trimming at V came to 2 bases and at J to 5 bases, leaving 5 bases not matched to a gene. CDR1 GTSNPN and CDR2 SVGIG come from the germline V gene (reference sequence). The CDR3 spells CAWSSGQGDTEAFF. CDR3 in DNA: TGTGCCTGGAGTAGCGGACAGGGGGATACTGAAGCTTTCTTT.

The V gene is TRBV6-2 or TRBV6-3, the J gene TRBJ2-3, with D tentatively TRBD1 (5 bases). CDR1 MNHEY and CDR2 SVGEGT come from the germline V gene. The CDR3 sequence is 13 residues long. Trimming removed 4 bases from V and 12 bases from J, with 17 bases in between. The CDR3 DNA reads TGTGCCAGCAGTTCCTCCCGCATTGGGGCCCAGTATTTT. Amino acid sequence: CASSSSRIGAQYF.

The CDR3 DNA reads TGTGCCAGCAGTTACGGTGGGGCCCAAGAGACCCAGTACTTC. Encoded protein: CASSYGGAQETQYF. This chain links TRBV6-5 with TRBJ2-5; D perhaps matches TRBD1 (5 bases). The V gene's germline CDR1 is MNHEY and CDR2 SVGAGI. The CDR3 covers 14 residues. Trimming pared 2 bases from V and 1 base from J, leaving 8 bases between.

The chain recombines TRBV5-6 with TRBJ1-2, with D unclear. V was clipped by 4 bases and J by 7 bases, with 14 bases between them. The CDR3 runs 13 residues. CDR1 and CDR2 from the germline V gene are SGHDT and YYEEEE. The CDR3 sequence: CASSHGRPSGYTF. CDR3 coding DNA: TGTGCCAGCAGCCACGGGAGACCCAGTGGCTACACCTTC.